This T cell receptor beta chain was obtained from a study of Graves' ophthalmopathy and Graves' hyperthyroidism. Turning to the study itself: Peripheral blood collection took place at initial diagnosis, before any treatment.

From RNA, the CDR3 regions of TCR beta chains were amplified and sequenced. HTBI-primed first-round RT-PCR preceded second-round multiplex PCR. One entry per CDR3 protein, called by TCRdb with MiXCR from the multiplex PCR reads. The sample includes around 400,000 distinct CDR3 sequences, roughly 18% seen only once; the top ten take around 1.4%. Findings and limits, study-wide: Most thyroid clonotypes with frequency above 0.001 were detected in blood too. The model flagged ophthalmopathy progression at around 70% sensitivity and 72% to 80% specificity.

This clonotype was detected many times. Antigen specificity is unknown. Per germline, CDR1 SGHRS and CDR2 YFSETQ. The CDR3 is 14 residues long. Trimming stripped 4 bases from V and 5 bases from J, with 15 bases between. The chain employs TRBV5-1 and TRBJ1-2; D may be TRBD1 (5 bases). Material: peripheral blood. The source of this sequence is a woman aged 18-35 years with Graves' ophthalmopathy. CDR3 nucleotides: TGCGCCAGCAGCAAGGGACCTTCGAAGTATGGCTACACCTTC. This gives the protein CASSKGPSKYGYTF.